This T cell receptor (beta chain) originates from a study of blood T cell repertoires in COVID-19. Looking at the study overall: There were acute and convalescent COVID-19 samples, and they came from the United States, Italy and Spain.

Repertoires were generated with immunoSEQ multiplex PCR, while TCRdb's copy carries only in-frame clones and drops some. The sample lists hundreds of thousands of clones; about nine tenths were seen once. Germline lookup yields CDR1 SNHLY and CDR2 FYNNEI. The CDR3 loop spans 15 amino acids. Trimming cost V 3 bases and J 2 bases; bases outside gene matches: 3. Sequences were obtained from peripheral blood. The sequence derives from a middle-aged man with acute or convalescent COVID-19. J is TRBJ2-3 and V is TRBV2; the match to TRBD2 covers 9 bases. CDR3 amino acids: CASSETSGLTDTQYF. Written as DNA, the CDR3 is TGTGCCAGCAGTGAGACTAGCGGACTCACAGATACGCAGTATTTT.